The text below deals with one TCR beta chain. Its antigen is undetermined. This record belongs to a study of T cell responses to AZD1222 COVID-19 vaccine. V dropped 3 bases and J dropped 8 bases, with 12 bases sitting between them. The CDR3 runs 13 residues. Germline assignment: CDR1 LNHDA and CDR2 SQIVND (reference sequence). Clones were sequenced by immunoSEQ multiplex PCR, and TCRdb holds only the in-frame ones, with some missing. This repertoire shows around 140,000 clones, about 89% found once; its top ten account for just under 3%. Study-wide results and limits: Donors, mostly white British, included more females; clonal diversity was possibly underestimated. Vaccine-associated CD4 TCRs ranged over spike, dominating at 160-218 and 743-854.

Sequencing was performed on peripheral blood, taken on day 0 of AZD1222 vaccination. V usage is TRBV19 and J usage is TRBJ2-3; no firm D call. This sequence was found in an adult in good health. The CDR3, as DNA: TGTGCCAGTAGTATGGGGATCTCGGTTACGCAGTATTTT. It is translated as CASSMGISVTQYF.